This T cell receptor (beta chain) was recorded in a study of CD4 and CD8 cells across lung adenocarcinoma regions. Trimming removed 4 bases from V and 13 bases from J, with 26 bases in between. CDR1 is WNHNN, CDR2 SYGVQD, per germline (reference sequence). The CDR3 contains 16 residues. TCRdb independently ran MiXCR on the PCR reads; one entry per CDR3 protein. The sample records around 27,000 distinct CDR3 sequences, roughly half being singletons. The patients had localized lung adenocarcinoma, a non-small cell subtype. This chain links TRBV10-1 with TRBJ2-4, with D maybe TRBD2 (5 bases). Sequencing was performed on CD8+ T cells from the center of a lung tumor. The source is a male donor with lung adenocarcinoma. The CD4 and CD8 labels of this study may be unreliable. CDR3 residues: CASSAMALGAKNTQYF. DNA of the CDR3: TGCGCCAGCAGTGCGATGGCGCTGGGAGCCAAAAACACGCAGTACTTC.